A selection of T cell receptor beta chains follows, all from one sample in a study of lymphopenia after photon versus proton radiotherapy. Data came from immunoSEQ multiplex PCR; TCRdb stores just in-frame clones and leaves some out. The table lists around 63,000 clones, 75% to 90% of them singletons. Material: peripheral blood, obtained from a patient treated with photon-based radiotherapy. The origin of the receptors is a man in his forties with gastric cancer. Both conserved end residues are part of each CDR3. D genes are given only for firm matches. A clone size is listed for some rows: how often the clone was seen (once, few, many), or a class if it is expanded.

D	size	V	J	CDR3	DNA
-	few	TRBV7-9	TRBJ2-7	CASSVSADSSYEQYF	TGTGCCAGCAGCGTCTCCGCAGACAGCTCCTACGAGCAGTACTTC
-	-	TRBV25-1	TRBJ2-3	CASSRQDTDTQYF	TGTGCCAGCAGTAGACAAGACACAGATACGCAGTATTTT
TRBD2	-	TRBV9	TRBJ2-2	CASSVAPPRGFGELFF	TGTGCCAGCAGCGTAGCCCCCCCGCGGGGGTTCGGGGAGCTGTTTTTT
TRBD2	-	TRBV9	TRBJ2-3	CASSETSGGADTQYF	TGTGCCAGCAGCGAGACTAGCGGGGGGGCAGATACGCAGTATTTT
-	few	TRBV16	TRBJ1-2	CASSPRGADYGYTF	TGTGCCAGCAGCCCACGGGGGGCAGACTATGGCTACACCTTC
-	-	TRBV11-3	TRBJ2-3	CASTLHPSTDTQYF	TGTGCCAGCACCCTACATCCCAGCACAGATACGCAGTATTTT
TRBD2	-	TRBV5-1	TRBJ2-7	CASSRTSVSYEQYF	TGCGCCAGCAGCCGGACTAGCGTTTCCTACGAGCAGTACTTC
-	few	TRBV6-4	TRBJ1-5	CASSEGSNQPQHF	TGTGCCAGCAGTGAAGGGAGCAATCAGCCCCAGCATTTT
TRBD1	once	TRBV6-1	TRBJ1-4	CASAGQAATNEKLFF	TGTGCCAGCGCCGGACAGGCAGCAACTAATGAAAAACTGTTTTTT
-	-	TRBV6-6	TRBJ1-6	CASSKLRQADNSPLHF	TGTGCCAGCAGTAAACTAAGACAGGCGGATAATTCACCCCTCCACTTT
-	-	TRBV27	TRBJ1-5	CASSSSVRNQPQHF	TGTGCCAGCAGTTCCAGTGTACGCAATCAGCCCCAGCATTTT
-	-	TRBV10-3	TRBJ1-1	CAISGDKGTEAFF	TGTGCCATCAGTGGGGACAAAGGGACTGAAGCTTTCTTT
-	-	TRBV4-3	TRBJ2-1	CASSQEGGPAFF	TGCGCCAGCAGCCAGGAGGGGGGGCCGGCGTTCTTC
TRBD2	-	TRBV7-2	TRBJ2-1	CASSLGLAPYNEQFF	TGTGCCAGCAGCTTAGGACTAGCCCCCTACAATGAGCAGTTCTTC
-	-	TRBV30	TRBJ1-3	CAWSVRQIQRNTIYF	TGTGCCTGGAGTGTACGTCAGATTCAGAGAAACACCATATATTTT
-	-	TRBV6-5	TRBJ1-4	CASSGVGTRLFF	TGTGCCAGCAGTGGGGTAGGGACAAGGCTGTTTTTT
-	-	TRBV5-6	TRBJ1-2	CASSLPQGYGYTF	TGTGCCAGCAGCTTACCACAGGGCTATGGCTACACCTTC
-	-	TRBV2	TRBJ2-2	CASTNQGTTGELFF	TGTGCCAGCACCAACCAGGGGACCACCGGGGAGCTGTTTTTT
-	-	TRBV27	TRBJ1-5	CASSWAYPNQPQHF	TGTGCCAGCAGTTGGGCCTACCCAAATCAGCCCCAGCATTTT
-	-	TRBV27	TRBJ2-7	CASSLRTASYEQYF	TGTGCCAGCAGTTTAAGGACAGCCTCCTACGAGCAGTACTTC
-	-	TRBV7-2	TRBJ2-3	CASSPPPVWRGAADTQYF	TGTGCCAGCAGCCCACCTCCGGTCTGGCGGGGCGCCGCAGATACGCAGTATTTT
-	few	TRBV15	TRBJ2-5	CATSPTPGAKGTQYF	TGTGCCACCAGTCCCACCCCGGGAGCCAAAGGGACCCAGTACTTC
TRBD1	-	TRBV11-2	TRBJ2-1	CASSAVRTGGNNEQFF	TGTGCCAGCAGCGCAGTCAGGACAGGGGGCAACAATGAGCAGTTCTTC
-	once	TRBV11-2	TRBJ1-3	CASSPAGQRGNTIYF	TGTGCCAGCAGCCCGGCTGGACAGCGGGGAAACACCATATATTTT
-	once	TRBV4-2	TRBJ2-3	CASSQDGTWELSTDTQYF	TGTGCCAGCAGCCAAGATGGCACCTGGGAGCTCAGCACAGATACGCAGTATTTT
TRBD1	-	TRBV7-3	TRBJ2-2	CASSLKPGGGLTGELFF	TGTGCCAGCAGCTTAAAACCAGGGGGCGGATTGACCGGGGAGCTGTTTTTT
-	once	TRBV5-1	TRBJ2-7	CASSPGTQYYEQYF	TGCGCCAGCAGCCCCGGGACGCAATACTACGAGCAGTACTTC
-	few	TRBV5-1	TRBJ1-6	CASSRAGSSYNSPLHF	TGCGCCAGCAGCCGGGCGGGAAGCTCCTATAATTCACCCCTCCACTTT
-	-	TRBV7-9	TRBJ2-5	CASSQAGETQYF	TGTGCCAGCAGTCAAGCCGGGGAGACCCAGTACTTC
-	-	TRBV27	TRBJ1-6	CASSLVRYSPLHF	TGTGCCAGCAGTTTGGTCAGGTATTCACCCCTCCACTTT
TRBD1	-	TRBV11-3	TRBJ2-1	CASSYRTGDEQFF	TGTGCCAGCAGCTACCGGACAGGGGATGAGCAGTTCTTC
TRBD1	-	TRBV11-3	TRBJ2-7	CASSHRAGGSEQYF	TGTGCCAGCAGCCACCGTGCAGGGGGCAGCGAGCAGTACTTC
-	-	TRBV2	TRBJ1-1	CASRRRGMMNTEAFF	TGTGCCAGCAGACGGAGGGGGATGATGAACACTGAAGCTTTCTTT
TRBD1	-	TRBV5-1	TRBJ2-7	CASSWGQGTYEQYF	TGCGCCAGCAGTTGGGGACAGGGTACATACGAGCAGTACTTC
-	-	TRBV2	TRBJ2-2	CASRTGPQTGELFF	TGTGCCAGCAGGACCGGACCTCAAACCGGGGAGCTGTTTTTT
-	-	TRBV5-6	TRBJ1-4	CASSLALNKGEKLFF	TGTGCCAGCAGCTTGGCGCTAAACAAGGGCGAAAAACTGTTTTTT
-	-	TRBV5-8	TRBJ1-1	CASSFPGVQSEAFF	TGTGCCAGCAGCTTCCCAGGGGTACAGTCTGAAGCTTTCTTT
TRBD2	-	TRBV11-2	TRBJ2-5	CASRRGGGAGETQYF	TGTGCCAGCAGACGGGGCGGGGGGGCCGGAGAGACCCAGTACTTC
-	-	TRBV27	TRBJ2-2	CASRPQGAGQELFF	TGTGCCTCAAGGCCACAGGGCGCAGGGCAGGAGCTGTTTTTT
-	once	TRBV5-1	TRBJ2-7	CASSWTRGGTSSYEQYF	TGCGCCAGCAGCTGGACCCGCGGTGGGACGAGCTCCTACGAGCAGTACTTC
-	-	TRBV2	TRBJ1-5	CASSDSGLVDQPQHF	TGTGCCAGCAGTGATTCGGGGTTGGTCGATCAGCCCCAGCATTTT
-	-	TRBV10-3	TRBJ1-5	CAISESVNQPQHF	TGTGCCATCAGTGAGTCAGTAAATCAGCCCCAGCATTTT
-	-	TRBV7-9	TRBJ2-2	CASSLAGRTNTGELFF	TGTGCCAGCAGCTTAGCGGGCAGAACGAACACCGGGGAGCTGTTTTTT
-	once	TRBV6-5	TRBJ2-5	CASSNRRETQYF	TGTGCCAGCAGTAATCGGAGGGAGACCCAGTACTTC
-	-	TRBV6-1	TRBJ2-2	CASSARGPNTGELFF	TGTGCCAGCAGTGCCAGGGGCCCGAACACCGGGGAGCTGTTTTTT
-	-	TRBV30	TRBJ1-1	CAWSVDLSQGTEAFF	TGTGCCTGGAGTGTAGACCTTTCTCAGGGAACTGAAGCTTTCTTT
-	few	TRBV28	TRBJ1-6	CASSPTLNSPLHF	TGTGCCAGCAGTCCTACCCTCAATTCACCCCTCCACTTT
-	-	TRBV7-1	TRBJ1-5	CASSLAGDQPQHF	TGTGCCAGCAGCTTAGCAGGAGATCAGCCCCAGCATTTT
-	-	TRBV7-9	TRBJ2-6	CASSLGGLGANVLTF	TGTGCCAGCAGCTTAGGGGGTTTAGGGGCCAACGTCCTGACTTTC
-	-	TRBV4-3	TRBJ1-2	CASSQVLDRDGYTF	TGCGCCAGCAGCCAAGTCCTGGACAGAGATGGCTACACCTTC
TRBD1	-	TRBV27	TRBJ1-2	CASSLTGDYGYTF	TGTGCCAGCAGCCTGACAGGGGACTATGGCTACACCTTC
TRBD1	-	TRBV7-8	TRBJ1-5	CASSNRDRVSQPQHF	TGTGCCAGCAGCAACCGGGACAGGGTGAGTCAGCCCCAGCATTTT
TRBD1	-	TRBV7-9	TRBJ1-1	CASQMGQGNTEAFF	TGTGCCAGCCAGATGGGACAGGGGAACACTGAAGCTTTCTTT
-	-	TRBV11-2	TRBJ1-5	CASSLTYGNSNQPQHF	TGTGCCAGCAGTCTGACTTATGGAAATAGCAATCAGCCCCAGCATTTT
-	-	TRBV12-5	TRBJ1-2	CASGRDVYGYTF	TGTGCTAGTGGTAGGGACGTATATGGCTACACCTTC